Listed here are 11 T cell receptor beta chains from one sample, sequenced in a study of molecular identifiers for immune sequencing clone quantification. Each CDR3 protein gets one entry after TCRdb re-called the PCR reads with MiXCR. Among about 320,000 distinct CDR3 sequences listed, about a quarter were seen once. The sequenced material came from naive CD8+ T cells from blood, with Jurkat cell RNA spiked in. The sample's subset: FACS-sorted CD8+CD4-CCR7+CD45RA+ naive T cells. These receptors were taken from a human donor in good health. Some libraries in this study had Jurkat cell RNA spiked in.

The V and J genes are TRBV4-3 and TRBJ2-6, with TRBD1 matching 10 bases. The CDR3 is 20 residues long. The germline V gene encodes CDR1 LGHNA and CDR2 YSLEER. V lost 3 bases and J lost 0; bases outside the gene matches: 11. CDR3 in amino acids: CASSQGATGTGVSGANVLTF. The CDR3 DNA follows: TGCGCCAGCAGCCAGGGGGCTACCGGGACAGGGGTCTCTGGGGCCAACGTCCTGACTTTC.

The chain has TRBV4-3 and TRBJ2-2; TRBD2 matches at 13 bases. V shed 4 bases, J shed 4 bases, and the junction held 3 bases outside the gene matches. The length of the CDR3 is 16 residues. Germline assignment: CDR1 LGHNA and CDR2 YSLEER. The CDR3 sequence: CASSRGLAGATGELFF. In DNA form, the CDR3 reads TGCGCCAGCAGCCGAGGACTAGCGGGGGCCACCGGGGAGCTGTTTTTT.

The chain has TRBV7-9 and TRBJ1-6; D gene unclear. The germline V gene has CDR1 SEHNR and CDR2 FQNEAQ (reference sequence). Trimming took 5 bases from V and 10 from J, leaving 9 bases between them. The CDR3 runs to 12 residues. CDR3 nucleotide sequence: TGTGCCAGCAGCCTCCGGTGGTCACCCCTCCACTTT. Protein product: CASSLRWSPLHF. Full variable domain (missing parts from reference TRBV7-9 and TRBJ1-6): DTGVSQNPRHKITKRGQNVTFRCDPISEHNRLYWYRQTLGQGPEFLTYFQNEAQLEKSRLLSDRFSAERPKGSFSTLEIQRTEQGDSAMYLCASSLRWSPLHFGNGTRLTVT.

This clonotype has more than one count but fewer than ten. This sequence joins TRBV4-3 and TRBJ1-5, with unresolved D. The CDR3 length is 17 residues. The V and J ends lost 0 bases and 2 bases respectively, with 14 bases between them. Germline values: CDR1 LGHNA, CDR2 YSLEER. The CDR3 is CASSQEPSTGGNQPQHF. The CDR3 DNA reads TGCGCCAGCAGCCAAGAGCCCAGTACGGGAGGCAATCAGCCCCAGCATTTT.

In its sample, this clonotype was seen many times. V and J are TRBV7-9 and TRBJ2-7; 9 bases map to TRBD1. The J segment lost 3 bases and the V segment lost 5 bases, leaving 8 bases of the junction unmatched. Germline CDR1 is SEHNR and CDR2 is FQNEAQ (reference sequence). The CDR3 runs 15 residues. This CDR3 reads CASSAGTGMFYEQYF. The CDR3 nucleotides read TGTGCCAGCAGCGCCGGGACAGGGATGTTCTACGAGCAGTACTTC.

There are a few counts of this clonotype. The rearrangement links TRBV6-2 or TRBV6-3 to TRBJ1-2; D not certain. CDR3 length: 20 residues. The V gene lost 0 bases and the J gene lost 3 bases, with 26 bases spanning the gap. Germline V gene data show CDR1 as MNHEY and CDR2 as SVGEGT. The CDR3 DNA reads TGTGCCAGCAGTTACTCGACAATCCACAAGCAACTACCTGAAGACTATGGCTACACCTTC. Residues: CASSYSTIHKQLPEDYGYTF.

This clonotype was recorded many times. The chain has TRBV15 and TRBJ1-5; possible D gene TRBD1, 5 bases. The germline V gene has CDR1 LNHNV and CDR2 YYDKDF (reference sequence). Trimming stripped 2 bases from V and 4 bases from J, with 15 bases between. The length of the CDR3 is 16 residues. CDR3 loop: CATSRPPPGGNQPQHF. In DNA form, the CDR3 reads TGTGCCACCAGCAGACCACCCCCTGGGGGAAATCAGCCCCAGCATTTT.

This clonotype was detected a few times. This rearrangement joins TRBV19 to TRBJ2-7; 8 nucleotides align to TRBD1. Germline lookup yields CDR1 LNHDA and CDR2 SQIVND (reference sequence). The CDR3 is 12 residues long. V gave up 10 bases and J gave up 1 base; unmatched junction bases: 3. The CDR3 bases are TGTGCCACCCGGGACAGGTCCTACGAGCAGTACTTC. This sequence encodes CATRDRSYEQYF.

This clonotype was observed many times. This chain connects TRBV20-1 to TRBJ2-3, with TRBD2 matching 9 bases. Looked up from germline, CDR1 is DFQATT and CDR2 is SNEGSKA (reference sequence). This CDR3 comprises 14 residues. Trimming cost V 5 bases and J 5 bases; bases outside gene matches: 8. The CDR3 DNA is TGCAGTGCTGTTATAGCGGGAGCTTTAGATACGCAGTATTTT. Encoded protein: CSAVIAGALDTQYF.

This clonotype was seen repeatedly, ten times or more. The chain recombines TRBV4-1 with TRBJ2-7; TRBD1 aligns across 11 bases. The germline gives CDR1 MGHRA, CDR2 YSYEKL. Unmatched junction bases numbered 3, after V lost 4 bases and J lost 4 bases. The CDR3 is made up of 14 amino acids. The CDR3 sequence: CASSPGDRGYEQYF. The CDR3 region has the DNA TGCGCCAGCAGCCCAGGGGACAGGGGGTACGAGCAGTACTTC.

The chain carries TRBV20-1 and TRBJ2-3, with TRBD2 matching 7 bases. Germline CDR1 reads DFQATT; CDR2 reads SNEGSKA (reference sequence). V lost 5 bases and J lost 4; bases outside the gene matches: 12. This CDR3 has 15 amino acids. As DNA, the CDR3 is TGCAGTGCTCCAGTCGGGGAGGGTGGAGCAGATACGCAGTATTTT. It is translated as CSAPVGEGGADTQYF.